These 9 T cell receptor beta chains were sequenced from one sample in a study of vaccination and CD4 T cells after COVID-19 (dated 2022 in TCRdb). What the time point label conveys for this sample: late sampling 161 to 241 days after vaccination in three convalescent patients. Library preparation employed PCR. Sequencing used an Illumina iSeq 100. The public reads were quality trimmed at Q25 with fastp and then assembled into clones with MiXCR by TCRdb, keeping productive beta chains. CDR3 protein duplicates are merged, each entry listing the most common genes and DNA. The sample table holds tens of thousands of distinct CDR3 sequences, of which about 49% were seen once. 5% to 7.5% of the sample comes from the top ten. Sequencing was performed on CD4+ T cells from blood, taken about 7 months after SARS-CoV-2 vaccination. The receptors here all came from a human donor who had recovered from COVID-19.

The V and J genes are TRBV6-2 or TRBV6-3 and TRBJ1-5; D unclear. CDR3 length: 15 amino acids. Trimming cost V 8 bases and J 0 bases, with 14 bases left between them. The germline gives CDR1 MNHEY, CDR2 SVGEGT. The CDR3 region is CASGEPRYSNQPQHF. Here the CDR3 DNA reads TGTGCCAGCGGTGAACCCCGTTATAGCAATCAGCCCCAGCATTTT.

The gene calls are TRBV20-1 and TRBJ1-3; tentative D call: TRBD1 (5 bases). The CDR3 runs 14 residues. Germline V gene data show CDR1 as DFQATT and CDR2 as SNEGSKA (reference sequence). V gave up 2 bases and J gave up 4 bases, with 12 bases separating them. CDR3 DNA sequence: TGCAGTGCTAGACTAGGGGTTGGAGGAAACACCATATATTTT. This gives the protein CSARLGVGGNTIYF.

The chain has TRBV6-1 and TRBJ2-7; D not resolved. Germline V gives CDR1 MNHNS, CDR2 SASEGT. The CDR3 contains 11 residues. V dropped 4 bases and J dropped 3 bases, with 4 bases sitting between them. The CDR3 region has the DNA TGTGCCAGCAGTGGGTACTACGAGCAGTACTTC. Its translation: CASSGYYEQYF.

This rearrangement joins TRBV24-1 to TRBJ2-7; TRBD1 aligns across 10 bases. With V trimmed by 2 bases and J by 3 bases, 3 bases remained unmatched. The germline gives CDR1 KGHDR, CDR2 SFDVKD. The CDR3 is 15 residues long. The CDR3 DNA follows: TGTGCCACCAGTGATTCCCGGACAGGGGGCTACGAGCAGTACTTC. The encoded protein is CATSDSRTGGYEQYF.

J is TRBJ2-7 and V is TRBV30, with unresolved D. This CDR3 is built from 15 residues. The germline gives CDR1 GTSNPN, CDR2 SVGIG (reference sequence). V was cut by 3 bases and J by 3 bases, with 18 bases left in between. This CDR3 is CAWSPVGHKSYEQYF. CDR3 coding DNA: TGTGCCTGGAGCCCCGTCGGGCATAAGAGCTACGAGCAGTACTTC.

This clonotype was seen only once. The gene calls are TRBV20-1 and TRBJ2-1; D is unresolved. The CDR3 covers 13 residues. V was pared by 5 bases and J by 4 bases, with 12 bases between. CDR1 is DFQATT, CDR2 SNEGSKA, per germline (reference sequence). The CDR3 region has the DNA TGCAGTGCTCCTCCCCCGGCTTACAATGAGCAGTTCTTC. This gives the protein CSAPPPAYNEQFF.

This clonotype was picked up a small number of times. V gene TRBV28 combines with J gene TRBJ1-6; no firm D call. Germline V gene lookup returns CDR1 MDHEN and CDR2 SYDVKM. V was shortened by 1 base and J by 6 bases, with 13 bases between the two germline ends. The CDR3 runs to 16 residues. In DNA form, the CDR3 reads TGTGCCAGCAGTTTATCAGTAGGACTGGGTAATTCACCCCTCCACTTT. This encodes CASSLSVGLGNSPLHF.

The CDR3: CASATGTFYNEQFF. As DNA, the CDR3 is TGTGCCAGCGCGACAGGCACCTTCTACAATGAGCAGTTCTTC. The chain combines TRBV27 with TRBJ2-1, with a tentative D call TRBD1 (6 bases). CDR3 size: 14 residues. V lost 8 bases and J lost 3, with 14 bases in between. Germline V gene data show CDR1 as MNHEY and CDR2 as SMNVEV (reference sequence).

V and J are TRBV2 and TRBJ1-1; unclear D gene. Germline assignment: CDR1 SNHLY and CDR2 FYNNEI. V was shortened by 2 bases and J by 6 bases, with 10 bases between the two germline ends. The CDR3 consists of 13 residues. CDR3 region: CASSEMGRAEAFF. The CDR3 bases are TGTGCCAGCAGTGAAATGGGGAGGGCTGAAGCTTTCTTT. Full variable domain (remainder filled in from reference TRBV2 and TRBJ1-1): EPEVTQTPSHQVTQMGQEVILRCVPISNHLYFYWYRQILGQKVEFLVSFYNNEISEKSEIFDDQFSVERPDGSNFTLKIRSTKLEDSAMYFCASSEMGRAEAFFGQGTRLTVV.